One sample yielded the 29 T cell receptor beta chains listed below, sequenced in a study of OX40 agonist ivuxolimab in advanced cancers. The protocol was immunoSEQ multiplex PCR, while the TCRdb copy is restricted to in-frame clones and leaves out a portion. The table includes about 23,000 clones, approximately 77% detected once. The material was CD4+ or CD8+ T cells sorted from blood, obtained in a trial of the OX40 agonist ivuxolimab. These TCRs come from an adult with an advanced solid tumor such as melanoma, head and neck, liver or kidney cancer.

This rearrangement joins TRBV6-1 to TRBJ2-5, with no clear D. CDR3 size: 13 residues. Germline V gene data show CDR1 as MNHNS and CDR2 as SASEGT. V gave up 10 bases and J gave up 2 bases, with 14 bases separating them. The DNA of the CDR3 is TGTGCCACCCATGACCCGGGTCAAGAGACCCAGTACTTC. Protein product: CATHDPGQETQYF.

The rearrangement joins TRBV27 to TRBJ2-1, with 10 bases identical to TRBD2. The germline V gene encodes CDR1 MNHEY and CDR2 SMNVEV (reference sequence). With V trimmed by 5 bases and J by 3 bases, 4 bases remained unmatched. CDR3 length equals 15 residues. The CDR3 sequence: CASSRSGRLYNEQFF. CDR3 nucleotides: TGTGCCAGCAGTCGTAGCGGGAGGCTCTACAATGAGCAGTTCTTC.

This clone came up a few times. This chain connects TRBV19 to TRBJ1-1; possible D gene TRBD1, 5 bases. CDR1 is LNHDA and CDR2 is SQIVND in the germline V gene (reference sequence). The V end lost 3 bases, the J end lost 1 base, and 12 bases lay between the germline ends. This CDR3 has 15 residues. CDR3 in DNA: TGTGCCAGTAGTATCATCGGGGGTTCGAACACTGAAGCTTTCTTT. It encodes CASSIIGGSNTEAFF.

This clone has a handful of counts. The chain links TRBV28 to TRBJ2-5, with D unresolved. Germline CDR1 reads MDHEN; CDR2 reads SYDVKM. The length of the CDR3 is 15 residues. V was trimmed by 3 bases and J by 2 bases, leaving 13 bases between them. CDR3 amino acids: CASSFGQIKQETQYF. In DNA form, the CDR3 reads TGTGCCAGCAGTTTCGGGCAGATAAAGCAAGAGACCCAGTACTTC.

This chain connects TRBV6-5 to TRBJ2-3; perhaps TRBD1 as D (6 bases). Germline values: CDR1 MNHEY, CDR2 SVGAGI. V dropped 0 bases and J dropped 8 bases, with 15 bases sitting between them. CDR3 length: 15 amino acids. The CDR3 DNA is TGTGCCAGCAGTTACTCGTGGGATTCCAGGGGTACGCAGTATTTT. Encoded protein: CASSYSWDSRGTQYF.

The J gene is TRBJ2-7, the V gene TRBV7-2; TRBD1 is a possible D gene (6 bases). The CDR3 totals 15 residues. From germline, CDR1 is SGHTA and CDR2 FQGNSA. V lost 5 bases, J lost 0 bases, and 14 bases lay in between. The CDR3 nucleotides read TGTGCCAGCAGCCCCAGGGACACGAGCTCCTACGAGCAGTACTTC. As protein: CASSPRDTSSYEQYF. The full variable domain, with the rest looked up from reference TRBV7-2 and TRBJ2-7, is GAGVSQSPSNKVTEKGKDVELRCDPISGHTALYWYRQSLGQGLEFLIYFQGNSAPDKSGLPSDRFSAERTGGSVSTLTIQRTQQEDSAVYLCASSPRDTSSYEQYFGPGTRLTVT.

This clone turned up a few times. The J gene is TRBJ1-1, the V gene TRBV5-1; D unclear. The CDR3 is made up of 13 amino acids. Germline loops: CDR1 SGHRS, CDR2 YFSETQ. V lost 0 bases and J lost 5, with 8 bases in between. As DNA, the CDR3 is TGCGCCAGCAGCTTGGACGGGTGGACTGAAGCTTTCTTT. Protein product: CASSLDGWTEAFF.

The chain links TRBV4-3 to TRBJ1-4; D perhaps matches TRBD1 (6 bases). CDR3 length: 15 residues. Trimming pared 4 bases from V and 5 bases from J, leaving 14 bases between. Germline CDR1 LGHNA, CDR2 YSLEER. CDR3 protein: CASSRGGTLNEKLFF. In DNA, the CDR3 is TGCGCCAGCAGCCGAGGGGGGACCTTGAATGAAAAACTGTTTTTT.

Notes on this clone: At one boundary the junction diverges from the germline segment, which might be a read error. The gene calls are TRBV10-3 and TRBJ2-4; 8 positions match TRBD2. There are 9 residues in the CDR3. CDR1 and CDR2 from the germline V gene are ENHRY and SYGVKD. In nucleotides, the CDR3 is TGTGCACCGGGAGGGCTAATCCAGTTC. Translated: CAPGGLIQF.

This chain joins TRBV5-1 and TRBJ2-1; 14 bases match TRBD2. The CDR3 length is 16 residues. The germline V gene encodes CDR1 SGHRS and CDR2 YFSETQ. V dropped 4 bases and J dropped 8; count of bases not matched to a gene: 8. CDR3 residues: CASSPRTSGGLDEQFF. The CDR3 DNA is TGCGCCAGCAGCCCCCGGACTAGCGGGGGGCTGGATGAGCAGTTCTTC.

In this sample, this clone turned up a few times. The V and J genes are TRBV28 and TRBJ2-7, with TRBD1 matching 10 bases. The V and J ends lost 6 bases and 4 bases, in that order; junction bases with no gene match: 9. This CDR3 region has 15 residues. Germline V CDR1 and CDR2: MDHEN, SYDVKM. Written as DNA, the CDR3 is TGTGCCAGCAGGACCCCGGGACAGGGGACTTACGAGCAGTACTTC. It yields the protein CASRTPGQGTYEQYF.

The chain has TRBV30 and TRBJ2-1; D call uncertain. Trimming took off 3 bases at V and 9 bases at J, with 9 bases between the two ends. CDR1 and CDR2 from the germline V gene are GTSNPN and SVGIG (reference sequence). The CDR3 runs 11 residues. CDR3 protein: CAWSDRTEQFF. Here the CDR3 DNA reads TGTGCCTGGAGCGACCGGACTGAGCAGTTCTTC.

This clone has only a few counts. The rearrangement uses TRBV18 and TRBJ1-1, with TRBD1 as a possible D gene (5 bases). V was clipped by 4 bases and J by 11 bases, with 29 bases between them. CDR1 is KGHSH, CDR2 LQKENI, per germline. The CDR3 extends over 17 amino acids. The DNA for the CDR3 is TGTGCCAGCTCACAAAATGAGGGACGAAGAACCTCCGACGGGGCTTTCTTT. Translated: CASSQNEGRRTSDGAFF.

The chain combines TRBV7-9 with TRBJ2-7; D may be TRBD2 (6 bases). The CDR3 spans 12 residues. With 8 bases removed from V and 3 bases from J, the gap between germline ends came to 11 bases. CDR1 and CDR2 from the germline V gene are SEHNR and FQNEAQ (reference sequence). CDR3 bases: TGTGCCAGCGGCATGGGGGGCTACGAGCAGTACTTC. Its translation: CASGMGGYEQYF.

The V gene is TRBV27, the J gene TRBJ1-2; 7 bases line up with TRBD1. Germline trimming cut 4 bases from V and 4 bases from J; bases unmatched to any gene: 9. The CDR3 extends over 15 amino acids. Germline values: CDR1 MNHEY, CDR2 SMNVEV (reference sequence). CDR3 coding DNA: TGTGCCAGCAGTTCGACGGACAGGCCTGTCTATGGCTACACCTTC. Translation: CASSSTDRPVYGYTF.

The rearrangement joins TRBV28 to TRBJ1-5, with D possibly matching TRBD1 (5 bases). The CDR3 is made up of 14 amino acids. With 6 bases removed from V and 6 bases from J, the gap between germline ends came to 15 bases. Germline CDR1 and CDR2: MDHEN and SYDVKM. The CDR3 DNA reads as TGTGCCAGCAGCCCCGGGACGGTTCCTCAGCCCCAGCATTTT. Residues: CASSPGTVPQPQHF.

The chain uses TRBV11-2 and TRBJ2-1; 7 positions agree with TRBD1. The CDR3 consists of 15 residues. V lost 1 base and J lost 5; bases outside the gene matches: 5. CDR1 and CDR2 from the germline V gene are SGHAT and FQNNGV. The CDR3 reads CASSLGLGTDNEQFF. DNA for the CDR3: TGTGCCAGCAGCTTAGGTTTGGGGACAGACAATGAGCAGTTCTTC.

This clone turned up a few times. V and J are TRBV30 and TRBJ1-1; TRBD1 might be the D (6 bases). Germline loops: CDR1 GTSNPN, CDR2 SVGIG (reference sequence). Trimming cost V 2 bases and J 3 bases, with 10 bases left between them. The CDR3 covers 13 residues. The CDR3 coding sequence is TGTGCCTGGAGTTCCCAGGGGTACACTGAAGCTTTCTTT. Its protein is CAWSSQGYTEAFF.

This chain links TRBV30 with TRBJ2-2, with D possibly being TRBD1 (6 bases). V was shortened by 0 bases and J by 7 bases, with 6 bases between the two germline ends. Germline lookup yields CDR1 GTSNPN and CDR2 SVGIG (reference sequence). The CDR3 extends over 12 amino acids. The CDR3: CAWSVQGGELFF. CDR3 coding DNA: TGTGCCTGGAGTGTACAGGGCGGGGAGCTGTTTTTT.

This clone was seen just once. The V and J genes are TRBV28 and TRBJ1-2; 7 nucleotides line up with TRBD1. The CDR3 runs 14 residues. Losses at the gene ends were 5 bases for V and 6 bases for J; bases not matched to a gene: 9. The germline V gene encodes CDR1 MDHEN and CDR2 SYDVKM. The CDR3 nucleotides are TGTGCCAGCAGTCTGGGACAGCAGACGAATGGCTACACCTTC. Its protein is CASSLGQQTNGYTF.

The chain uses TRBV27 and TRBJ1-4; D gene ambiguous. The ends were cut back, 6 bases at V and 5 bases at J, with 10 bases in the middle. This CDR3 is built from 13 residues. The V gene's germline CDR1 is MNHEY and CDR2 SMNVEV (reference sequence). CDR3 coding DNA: TGTGCCAGCAGGAACTATTGGAATGAAAAACTGTTTTTT. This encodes CASRNYWNEKLFF.

This CDR3 reads CASSLEGYLAFF. The CDR3 nucleotides are TGTGCCAGCAGCTTGGAGGGGTATCTTGCTTTCTTT. The chain joins TRBV5-5 to TRBJ1-1, with D maybe TRBD1 (5 bases). V was shortened by 0 bases and J by 11 bases, with 11 bases between the two germline ends. The CDR3 totals 12 residues. Per germline, CDR1 SGHKS and CDR2 YYEKEE (reference sequence).

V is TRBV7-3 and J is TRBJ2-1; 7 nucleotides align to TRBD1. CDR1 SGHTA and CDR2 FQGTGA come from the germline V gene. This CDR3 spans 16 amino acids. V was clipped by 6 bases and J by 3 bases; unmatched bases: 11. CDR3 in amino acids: CASSAGQVSFYNEQFF. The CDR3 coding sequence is TGTGCCAGCAGTGCTGGACAGGTTAGTTTCTACAATGAGCAGTTCTTC.

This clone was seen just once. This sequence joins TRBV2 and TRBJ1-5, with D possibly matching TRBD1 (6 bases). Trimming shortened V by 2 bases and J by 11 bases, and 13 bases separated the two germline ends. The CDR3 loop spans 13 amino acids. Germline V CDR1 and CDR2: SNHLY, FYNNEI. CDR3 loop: CASSERGAQAQHF. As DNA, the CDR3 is TGTGCCAGCAGTGAACGGGGGGCACAAGCCCAGCATTTT.

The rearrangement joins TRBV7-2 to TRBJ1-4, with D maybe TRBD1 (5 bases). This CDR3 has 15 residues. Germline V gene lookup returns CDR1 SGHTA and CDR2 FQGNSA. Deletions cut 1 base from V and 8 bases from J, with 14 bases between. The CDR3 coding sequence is TGTGCCAGCAGCTTAGACCGGGACCCCCGCGAAAAACTGTTTTTT. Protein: CASSLDRDPREKLFF.

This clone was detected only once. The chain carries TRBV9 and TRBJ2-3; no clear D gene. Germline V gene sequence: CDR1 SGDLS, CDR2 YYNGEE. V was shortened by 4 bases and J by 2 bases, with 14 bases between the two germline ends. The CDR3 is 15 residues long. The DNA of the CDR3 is TGTGCCAGCAGCCCCTTGGGGATCTCCACAGATACGCAGTATTTT. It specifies CASSPLGISTDTQYF.

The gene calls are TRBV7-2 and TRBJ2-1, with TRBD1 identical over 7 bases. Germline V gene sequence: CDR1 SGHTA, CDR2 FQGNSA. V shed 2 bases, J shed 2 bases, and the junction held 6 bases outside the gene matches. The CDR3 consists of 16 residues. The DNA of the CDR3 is TGTGCCAGCAGCTTAAGGGGGACAGCGACCTACAATGAGCAGTTCTTC. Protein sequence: CASSLRGTATYNEQFF.

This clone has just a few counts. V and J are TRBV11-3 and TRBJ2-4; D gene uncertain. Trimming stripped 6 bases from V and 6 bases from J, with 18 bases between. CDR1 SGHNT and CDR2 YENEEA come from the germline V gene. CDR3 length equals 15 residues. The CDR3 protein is CASSPGKTPGNIQYF. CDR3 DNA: TGTGCCAGCAGTCCGGGTAAAACTCCAGGAAACATTCAGTACTTC.

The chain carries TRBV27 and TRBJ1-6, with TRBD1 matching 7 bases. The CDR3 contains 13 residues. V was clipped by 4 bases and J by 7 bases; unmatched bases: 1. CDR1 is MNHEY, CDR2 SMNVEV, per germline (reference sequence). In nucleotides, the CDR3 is TGTGCCAGCAGTTCGGACAGGAATTCACCCCTCCACTTT. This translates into CASSSDRNSPLHF.